Shown below are 12 T cell receptor beta chains from a single sample sequenced in a study of T cells in Graves' hyperthyroidism and ophthalmopathy. TCR beta CDR3 sequences were amplified from RNA transcripts. Researchers ran a first-round RT-PCR on the TCR CDR3 using the HTBI primer set. TCRdb re-called the multiplex PCR reads through MiXCR, storing one row per CDR3 protein. The sample yields 600,000 or so distinct CDR3 sequences, about 15% seen once. Sequencing input: blood. All receptors come from a woman aged 45-60 years with Graves' ophthalmopathy.

This clonotype was seen repeatedly, ten times or more. J is TRBJ2-1 and V is TRBV2, with 9 bases identical to TRBD1. The CDR3 is made up of 15 amino acids. Unmatched junction bases numbered 10, after V lost 6 bases and J lost 7 bases. Germline lookup yields CDR1 SNHLY and CDR2 FYNNEI. CDR3 protein: CASSRGADRGNEQFF. In DNA form, the CDR3 reads TGTGCCAGCAGCCGAGGGGCGGACAGGGGAAATGAGCAGTTCTTC.

This clonotype has more than one count but fewer than ten. This chain uses TRBV28 with TRBJ2-3; D assignment may be TRBD1 or TRBD2 (5 bases each). CDR1 MDHEN and CDR2 SYDVKM come from the germline V gene. The CDR3 runs to 14 residues. The CDR3 coding sequence is TGTGCAGTAGGTAGGGGACCCCGCACAGATACGCAGTATTTT. This gives the protein CAVGRGPRTDTQYF. The variable domain in full, with the rest retrieved from reference TRBV28 and TRBJ2-3, is DVKVTQSSRYLVKRTGEKVFLECVQDMDHENMFWYRQDPGLGLRLIYFSYDVKMKEKGDIPEGYSVSREKKERFSLILESASTNQTSMYLCAVGRGPRTDTQYFGPGTRLTVL.

As concerns this clonotype: The junction departs from the called germline gene at one end, perhaps through a read error. This chain links TRBV27 with TRBJ1-6; 9 bases agree with TRBD1. Germline-derived CDR1 and CDR2 are MNHEY and SMNVEV (reference sequence). The CDR3 totals 15 residues. The CDR3 here is CASSTTGGLVSPPHF. CDR3 sequence (DNA): TGTGCCAGCAGTACAACAGGGGGCCTAGTTTCACCCCCCCACTTT.

This clonotype was observed at least ten times. This chain joins TRBV7-9 and TRBJ1-1; D might be TRBD1 (6 bases). V was pared by 3 bases and J by 7 bases, with 15 bases between. The CDR3 contains 14 residues. Germline V CDR1 and CDR2: SEHNR, FQNEAQ (reference sequence). The CDR3 DNA reads TGTGCCAGCAGCTTTAGGGGGGAGAGGAGTGAAGCTTTCTTT. Its translation: CASSFRGERSEAFF.

V usage is TRBV5-1 and J usage is TRBJ2-2, with D possibly being TRBD1 (6 bases). The V gene lost 0 bases and the J gene lost 4 bases, with 10 bases spanning the gap. This CDR3 comprises 15 residues. Germline CDR1 and CDR2: SGHRS and YFSETQ. CDR3 in DNA: TGCGCCAGCAGCTTGGAGGGGGACGGCACCGGGGAGCTGTTTTTT. Protein product: CASSLEGDGTGELFF.

This clonotype was seen only a few times. This rearrangement joins TRBV5-1 to TRBJ2-7; D gene unclear. Germline assignment: CDR1 SGHRS and CDR2 YFSETQ. V lost 4 bases and J 6 bases, leaving 17 bases between the germline ends. The CDR3 totals 14 residues. CDR3 residues: CASSVQSIWGEQYF. CDR3 DNA: TGCGCCAGCAGCGTGCAGAGTATTTGGGGCGAGCAGTACTTC.

The table lists this clonotype with a few counts. The CDR3 protein is CASSQDRKRSLAGGDTQYF. CDR3 sequence (DNA): TGCGCCAGCAGCCAAGATAGGAAGAGGAGCCTAGCGGGAGGAGATACGCAGTATTTT. The J gene is TRBJ2-3, the V gene TRBV4-3; 11 bases fit TRBD2. Unmatched junction bases numbered 13, after V lost 0 bases and J lost 5 bases. The CDR3 is 19 amino acids. Germline V gene data show CDR1 as LGHNA and CDR2 as YSLEER.

The rearrangement links TRBV29-1 to TRBJ2-7; 10 bases match TRBD2. V gave up 6 bases and J gave up 0 bases; unmatched junction bases: 8. CDR3 length: 15 amino acids. Germline CDR1 and CDR2: SQVTM and ANQGSEA. DNA of the CDR3: TGCAGCGTCTCACGTAGCGGGAGGAGCTCCTACGAGCAGTACTTC. It is translated as CSVSRSGRSSYEQYF.

Many counts were recorded for this clonotype. The J gene is TRBJ1-6, the V gene TRBV11-3; D perhaps matches TRBD1 (5 bases). The germline gives CDR1 SGHNT, CDR2 YENEEA. This CDR3 spans 15 amino acids. The V and J ends lost 5 bases and 7 bases respectively, with 15 bases between them. CDR3: CASSRRQIGNSPLHF. CDR3 coding DNA: TGTGCCAGCAGCCGGAGACAGATTGGCAATTCACCCCTCCACTTT.

V and J are TRBV11-2 and TRBJ2-6; perhaps TRBD1 as D (6 bases). Germline values: CDR1 SGHAT, CDR2 FQNNGV. Between the trimmed V and J ends, which lost 6 bases and 4 bases, there was a span of 22 bases. This CDR3 has 18 amino acids. The CDR3 DNA reads TGTGCCAGCAGGCGTTCTTTTGGGGGCGACAAGGGGGCCAACGTCCTGACTTTC. This encodes CASRRSFGGDKGANVLTF.

This clonotype was seen repeatedly, ten times or more. This rearrangement joins TRBV12-3 or TRBV12-4 to TRBJ2-2; 9 nucleotides match TRBD1. The ends lost 1 base at V and 3 bases at J; junction bases unmatched: 3. CDR3 length equals 16 residues. The CDR3 reads CASSLDRGLYTGELFF. As DNA, the CDR3 is TGTGCCAGCAGTTTAGACAGGGGGCTTTACACCGGGGAGCTGTTTTTT.

This clonotype was detected many times. The V and J genes are TRBV30 and TRBJ2-3; 7 bases match TRBD2. This CDR3 region has 15 residues. Germline CDR1 is GTSNPN and CDR2 is SVGIG (reference sequence). The trim removed 4 bases at V and 3 bases at J, leaving 10 bases unmatched. In nucleotides, the CDR3 is TGTGCCTGGAAGAGGCGGGAGAGGTTGACAGATACGCAGTATTTT. This codes for CAWKRRERLTDTQYF.